This record covers a single T cell receptor beta chain. Its target is not known. The CDR3 is made up of 18 amino acids. V lost 8 bases, J lost 0 bases, and 20 bases lay in between. The sample belongs to a study of T cell responses to AZD1222 COVID-19 vaccine. In the study overall: Pooled samples include second doses given at about 4 or 12 weeks.

Measured with immunoSEQ multiplex PCR; TCRdb has only the in-frame clones, and not every one. The sample has 150,000 or so clones, 85% to 95% seen once. Notes on the study in general: Repertoires were obtained solely post-peak T cell response. Donors were chiefly white British, with a greater number of females, and clonal diversity was perhaps underestimated.

The sequences come from peripheral blood, collected on day 0 of AZD1222 vaccination. The clonotype originates from an adult in good health. The gene calls are TRBV6-7 and TRBJ1-6; D is possibly TRBD1 (5 bases). TRBV6-7 is designated an ORF whose function remains uncertain. Here the CDR3 reads CASLGTACISSYNSPLHF. In DNA form, the CDR3 reads TGTGCCAGCCTGGGGACGGCCTGTATTAGCTCCTATAATTCACCCCTCCACTTT.